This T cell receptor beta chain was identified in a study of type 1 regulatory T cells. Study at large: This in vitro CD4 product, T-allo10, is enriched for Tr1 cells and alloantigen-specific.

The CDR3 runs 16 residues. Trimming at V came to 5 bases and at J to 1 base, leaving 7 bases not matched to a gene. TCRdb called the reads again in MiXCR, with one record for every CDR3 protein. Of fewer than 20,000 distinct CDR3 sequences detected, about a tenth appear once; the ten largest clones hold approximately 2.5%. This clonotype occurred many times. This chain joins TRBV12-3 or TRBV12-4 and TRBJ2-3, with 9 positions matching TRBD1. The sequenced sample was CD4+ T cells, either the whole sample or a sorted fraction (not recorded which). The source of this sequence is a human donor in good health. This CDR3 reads CASSLVRTGGTDTQYF. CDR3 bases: TGTGCCAGCAGTCTCGTCAGGACAGGGGGCACAGATACGCAGTATTTT.